This is a list of T cell receptor beta chains from one sample in a study of blood T cell repertoires in COVID-19. Assay: immunoSEQ multiplex PCR; the TCRdb copy retains only in-frame clones and omits some. This sample has 60,000 to 95,000 clones, with about 92% found just once. The sequenced material came from peripheral blood. These receptors were obtained from a woman over 75 with active or convalescent COVID-19. Each CDR3 is given with its conserved first and last residue. D genes are given only for firm matches. Size is omitted from some rows. Given values are once, few, many or a class for expanded clones.

TRBD1 . TRBJ1-1 TRBV15 TGTGCCACCAGCAGGAACGACAGGGGGCGTCAAGCTTTCTTT CATSRNDRGRQAFF
TRBD1 . TRBJ2-7 TRBV7-9 TGTGCCAGCAGGATTGACAGGGACGGGGAGCAGTACTTC CASRIDRDGEQYF
. many TRBJ2-7 TRBV7-9 TGTGCCAGCAGCCCCCTTACCTCAGGACTGGCCTCCTACGAGCAGTACTTC CASSPLTSGLASYEQYF
TRBD1 . TRBJ2-7 TRBV13 TGTGCCAGCAGCTCCACAGGGGAAAGGTCCTACGAGCAGTACTTC CASSSTGERSYEQYF
TRBD1 . TRBJ1-3 TRBV27 TGTGCCAGCAGTCCCTCGACAGGGGGAAACACCATATATTTT CASSPSTGGNTIYF
. . TRBJ2-7 TRBV4-2 TGTGCCAGCAGGCCAGGGAATAAGGGCGAGCAGTACTTC CASRPGNKGEQYF
. . TRBJ1-3 TRBV16 TGTGCCAGCAGCCAATTACAGATTGGAAACACCATATATTTT CASSQLQIGNTIYF
TRBD1 . TRBJ1-6 TRBV6-6 TGTGCCAGCAGACCGACAGGGTCTCATTCACCCCTCCACTTT CASRPTGSHSPLHF
. few TRBJ2-7 TRBV9 TGTGCCAGCAGCGCCGACACCCGAGAGCAGTACTTC CASSADTREQYF
TRBD1 . TRBJ1-6 TRBV6-5 TGTGCCAGCAGTTACTCCGGGACAGCGGCACCCCTCCACTTT CASSYSGTAAPLHF
. . TRBJ1-5 TRBV27 TGTGCCACCCAGGGAGGGGGTAGCGGCCAGCCCCAGCATTTT CATQGGGSGQPQHF
TRBD1 . TRBJ2-5 TRBV27 TGTGCCAGCAGCTGGACAGGGGCCCAAGAGACCCAGTACTTC CASSWTGAQETQYF
TRBD2 . TRBJ2-7 TRBV7-2 TGTGCCAGCAGCTGGACTAGCGGTGTCCAGTACTTC CASSWTSGVQYF
. . TRBJ1-4 TRBV4-3 TGCGCCAGCAGCCAAGGGGGCCAGGGTTCCGAAAAACTGTTTTTT CASSQGGQGSEKLFF
. . TRBJ1-2 TRBV9 TGTGCCAGCAGCCCTAGAGGCAGGGGTGAGATCTATGGCTACACCTTC CASSPRGRGEIYGYTF
. . TRBJ2-5 TRBV7-3 TGTGCCAGCAGCCGAGACAGCGAAGAGACCCAGTACTTC CASSRDSEETQYF
TRBD1 . TRBJ2-7 TRBV7-7 TGTGCCAGCAGCTTAGGACAGGGGGCGGGTGCCTACGAGCAGTACTTC CASSLGQGAGAYEQYF
TRBD2 . TRBJ2-2 TRBV27 TGTGCCAGCAGTTCACTAGCGGGGCTCAACACCGGGGAGCTGTTTTTT CASSSLAGLNTGELFF
. . TRBJ2-4 TRBV28 TGTGCCAGCAGCTCCGAGAACATTCAGTACTTC CASSSENIQYF
. . TRBJ1-5 TRBV28 TGTGCCAGCAGCGCAGGCAATCAGCCCCAGCATTTT CASSAGNQPQHF
TRBD2 . TRBJ2-1 TRBV5-1 TGCGCCAGCAGCTTGGAACTAGCGGGGGGGCCGCTGAATGAGCAGTTCTTC CASSLELAGGPLNEQFF
TRBD2 . TRBJ2-2 TRBV19 TGTGCCAGTAGTATTCTAGCGGGGGAGACCGGGGAGCTGTTTTTT CASSILAGETGELFF
TRBD1 . TRBJ2-5 TRBV6-5 TGTGCCAGCAGTTACTCTGCCAGGACAGGCTGGGAGACCCAGTACTTC CASSYSARTGWETQYF
TRBD1 . TRBJ1-5 TRBV28 TGTGCCAGCATACTCAGACAGGGGCCTAATCAGCCCCAGCATTTT CASILRQGPNQPQHF
TRBD1 . TRBJ2-2 TRBV3-1/TRBV3-2 TGTGCCAGCAGCCAAGGCCAGGGGGTAACCGGGGAGCTGTTTTTT CASSQGQGVTGELFF
. . TRBJ2-3 TRBV4-3 TGCGCCAGCAGCTCTGAGGTGGCCCGAGCAAATACGCAGTATTTT CASSSEVARANTQYF
. . TRBJ2-3 TRBV9 TGTGCCAGCAGCGTAGGAGGGACAGATACGCAGTATTTT CASSVGGTDTQYF
TRBD1 . TRBJ1-2 TRBV19 TGTGCCAGTAGTAGTATTGGGACAGGGTGGGGATATGGCTACACCTTC CASSSIGTGWGYGYTF
. . TRBJ2-3 TRBV5-1 TGCGCCAGCAGCGCCCCGACAGGAGCGCAGTATTTT CASSAPTGAQYF
TRBD2 once TRBJ2-3 TRBV24-1 TGTGCCACCAGTGACCCGAAGCGCGGGGGGGCAGCGAGAGATACGCAGTATTTT CATSDPKRGGAARDTQYF
TRBD1 . TRBJ1-5 TRBV30 TGTGCCTGGAGTACAGGGGGGTATCAGCCCCAGCATTTT CAWSTGGYQPQHF
. once TRBJ2-5 TRBV25-1 TGTGCCAGCAGTGGGGGGCCAGAGACCCAGTACTTC CASSGGPETQYF
. . TRBJ2-6 TRBV6-5 TGTGCCAGCAGGGCCTCTGGGGCCAACGTCCTGACTTTC CASRASGANVLTF
. . TRBJ2-7 TRBV21-1 TGTGCCAGCATCCCGACAGGGGGCCACTACGAGCAGTACTTC CASIPTGGHYEQYF
. once TRBJ2-3 TRBV6-2/TRBV6-3 TGTGCCAGCAGTTATTTCCCGGCGCGGGCTAGCACAGATACGCAGTATTTT CASSYFPARASTDTQYF
TRBD1 once TRBJ2-7 TRBV28 TGTGCCAGCAGTTCCATGGACAGGGGAAGGTTAGAAGAGCAGTACTTC CASSSMDRGRLEEQYF
TRBD2 . TRBJ2-3 TRBV7-2 TGTGCCAGCAGCCGGGGGACTAGCGGGGGCACAGATACGCAGTATTTT CASSRGTSGGTDTQYF
. . TRBJ1-3 TRBV2 TGTGCCAGCAGTGAACAGGGAAACACCATATATTTT CASSEQGNTIYF
. . TRBJ1-1 TRBV5-6 TGTGCCACCAAGCTCTTTGGGGGGGTCGGGGCCACTGAAGCTTTCTTT CATKLFGGVGATEAFF
TRBD1 . TRBJ2-7 TRBV19 TGTGCCAGTAGTATTGGGTTCGAGACAGGGAGCCACGAGCAGTACTTC CASSIGFETGSHEQYF
TRBD2 . TRBJ2-3 TRBV7-2 TGTGCCAGCAGCTTGACTAGCGGGGGGGGCACGCAGTATTTT CASSLTSGGGTQYF
. once TRBJ2-3 TRBV4-1 TGCGCCAGCAGCCCTGGACACAGCGTCAGTACAGATACGCAGTATTTT CASSPGHSVSTDTQYF